This T cell receptor beta chain was identified in a study of blood T cells in healthy people across ages. Broader study findings: TCR beta diversity, measured per million T cells, fell in a roughly linear way with age.

As regards this clonotype: Its antigen is still unknown.

Next came a second PCR, run for roughly 6 to 11 cycles, which used a sample-barcoded 5' primer along with a J-beta primer mix. TCRdb fed the 5' RACE reads into MiXCR, producing one record per CDR3 protein. The sample records approximately 670,000 distinct CDR3 sequences, 35% to 50% being singletons. The germline gives CDR1 SQVTM, CDR2 ANQGSEA. CDR3 length: 15 residues. The V end lost 6 bases, the J end lost 3 bases, and 15 bases lay between the germline ends. The chain couples TRBV29-1 to TRBJ2-6; the D gene is possibly TRBD1 (6 bases). The material sequenced was blood. This receptor was taken from a man older than 75 in good health. The CDR3 bases are TGCAGCGTCCGAGAAGGGGGAAGTGGGGCCAACGTCCTGACTTTC. Its protein product is CSVREGGSGANVLTF. Looking up the rest from reference TRBV29-1 and TRBJ2-6 gives the full variable domain: SAVISQKPSRDICQRGTSLTIQCQVDSQVTMMFWYRQQPGQSLTLIATANQGSEATYESGFVIDKFPISRPNLTFSTLTVSNMSPEDSSIYLCSVREGGSGANVLTFGAGSRLTVL.